This T cell receptor (beta chain) was observed in a study of T-cell reconstitution after alpha-beta-depleted transplantation in children. Study conclusions and caveats: From newly produced T cells came most of the T-cell counts and diversity one year after transplant. Surviving recipient T cells and thymic progenitors produced the high day-60 TCRbeta diversity seen in some patients. After transplant, at about two months, alpha-beta T cells were reportedly derived from several hundred expanded graft clones.

Unique molecular identifiers featured in how the TCRbeta library was prepared. TCRdb fed the PCR reads into MiXCR, producing one record per CDR3 protein. This table has about 600,000 distinct CDR3 sequences, approximately 12% appearing once. Remarks on this clonotype: The antigen is not known.

CDR1 KGHDR and CDR2 SFDVKD come from the germline V gene. This CDR3 is 16 amino acids long. V shed 3 bases, J shed 1 base, and the junction held 4 bases outside the gene matches. The material was PBMCs, mostly from graft donor cells, obtained 360 days after TCRalphabeta/CD19-depleted stem cell transplant. The chain joins TRBV24-1 to TRBJ2-2; 7 bases match TRBD1. The TCR was taken from a male patient aged 5 to 17 who had a stem cell transplant for acute myeloid leukemia, so the T cells may come from the graft donor. CDR3 loop: CATSDPGQMNTGELFF. CDR3 nucleotides: TGTGCCACCAGTGATCCGGGACAGATGAACACCGGGGAGCTGTTTTTT.